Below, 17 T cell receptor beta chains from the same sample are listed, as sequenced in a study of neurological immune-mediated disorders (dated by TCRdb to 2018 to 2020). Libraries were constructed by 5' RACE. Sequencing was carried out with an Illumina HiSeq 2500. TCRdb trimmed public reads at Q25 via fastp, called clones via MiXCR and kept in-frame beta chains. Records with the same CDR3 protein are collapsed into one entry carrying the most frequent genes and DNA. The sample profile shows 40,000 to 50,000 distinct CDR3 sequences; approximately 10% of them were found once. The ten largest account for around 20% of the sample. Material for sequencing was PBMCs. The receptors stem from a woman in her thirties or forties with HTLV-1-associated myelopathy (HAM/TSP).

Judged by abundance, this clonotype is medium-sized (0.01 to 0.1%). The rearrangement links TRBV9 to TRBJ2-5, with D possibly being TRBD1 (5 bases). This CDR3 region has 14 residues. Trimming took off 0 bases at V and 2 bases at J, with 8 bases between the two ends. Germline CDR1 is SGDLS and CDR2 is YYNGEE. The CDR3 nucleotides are TGTGCCAGCAGCGTAGATGACAGACAAGAGACCCAGTACTTC. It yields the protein CASSVDDRQETQYF.

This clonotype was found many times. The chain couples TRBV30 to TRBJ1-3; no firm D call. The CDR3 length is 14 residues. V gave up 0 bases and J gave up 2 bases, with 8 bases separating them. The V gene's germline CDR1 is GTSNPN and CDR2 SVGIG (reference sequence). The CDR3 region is CAWSVLGTGNTIYF. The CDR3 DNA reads TGTGCCTGGAGTGTATTAGGGACTGGAAACACCATATATTTT.

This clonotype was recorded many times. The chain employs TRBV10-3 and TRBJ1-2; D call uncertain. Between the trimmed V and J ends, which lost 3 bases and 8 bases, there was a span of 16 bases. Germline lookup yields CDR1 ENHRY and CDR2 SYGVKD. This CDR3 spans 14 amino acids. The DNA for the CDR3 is TGTGCCATCAGTGATCCCGACCCGGAGACGGGCTACACCTTC. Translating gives CAISDPDPETGYTF.

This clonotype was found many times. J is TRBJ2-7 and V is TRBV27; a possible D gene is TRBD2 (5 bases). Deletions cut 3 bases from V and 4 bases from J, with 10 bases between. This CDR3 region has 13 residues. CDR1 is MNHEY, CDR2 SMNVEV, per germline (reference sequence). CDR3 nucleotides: TGTGCCAGCAGTTTCGGGGTTTTTTACGAGCAGTACTTC. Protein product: CASSFGVFYEQYF.

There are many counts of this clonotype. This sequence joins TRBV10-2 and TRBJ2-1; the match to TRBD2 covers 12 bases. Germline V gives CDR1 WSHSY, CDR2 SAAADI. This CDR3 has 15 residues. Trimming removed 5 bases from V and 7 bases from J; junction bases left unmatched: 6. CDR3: CASSPGLAGLNEQFF. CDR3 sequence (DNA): TGCGCCAGCAGTCCTGGACTAGCGGGACTTAATGAGCAGTTCTTC.

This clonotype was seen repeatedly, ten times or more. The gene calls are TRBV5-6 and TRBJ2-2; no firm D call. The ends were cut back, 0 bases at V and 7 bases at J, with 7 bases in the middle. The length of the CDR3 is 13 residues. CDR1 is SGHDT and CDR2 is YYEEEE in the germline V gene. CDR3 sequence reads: CASSLGVVGELFF. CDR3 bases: TGTGCCAGCAGCTTGGGGGTAGTCGGGGAGCTGTTTTTT.

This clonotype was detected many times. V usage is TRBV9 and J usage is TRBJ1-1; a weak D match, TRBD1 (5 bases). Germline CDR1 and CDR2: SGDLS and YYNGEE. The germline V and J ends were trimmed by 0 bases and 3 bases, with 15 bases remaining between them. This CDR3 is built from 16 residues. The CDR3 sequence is CASSVAGKGRDTEAFF. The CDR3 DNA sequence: TGTGCCAGCAGCGTAGCTGGAAAGGGGAGAGACACTGAAGCTTTCTTT.

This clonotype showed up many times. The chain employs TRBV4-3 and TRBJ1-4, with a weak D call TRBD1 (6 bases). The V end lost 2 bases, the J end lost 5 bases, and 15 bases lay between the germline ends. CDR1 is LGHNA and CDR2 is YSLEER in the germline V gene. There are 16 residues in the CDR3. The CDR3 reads CASSQRGASLNEKLFF. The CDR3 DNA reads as TGCGCCAGCAGCCAACGGGGGGCTAGCTTGAATGAAAAACTGTTTTTT.

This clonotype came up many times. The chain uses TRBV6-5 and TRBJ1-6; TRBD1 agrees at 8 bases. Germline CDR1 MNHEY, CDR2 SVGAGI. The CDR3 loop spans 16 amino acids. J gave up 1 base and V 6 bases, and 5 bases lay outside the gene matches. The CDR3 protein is CASRGQGGSYNSPLHF. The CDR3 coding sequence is TGTGCCAGCAGAGGACAGGGAGGATCCTATAATTCACCCCTCCACTTT.

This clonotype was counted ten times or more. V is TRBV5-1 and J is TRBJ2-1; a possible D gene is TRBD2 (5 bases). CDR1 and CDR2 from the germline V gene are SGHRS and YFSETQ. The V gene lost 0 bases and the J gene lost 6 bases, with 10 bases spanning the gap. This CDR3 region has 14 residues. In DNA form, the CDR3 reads TGCGCCAGCAGCTTGGTCGTCGGGGTCAATGAGCAGTTCTTC. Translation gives CASSLVVGVNEQFF.

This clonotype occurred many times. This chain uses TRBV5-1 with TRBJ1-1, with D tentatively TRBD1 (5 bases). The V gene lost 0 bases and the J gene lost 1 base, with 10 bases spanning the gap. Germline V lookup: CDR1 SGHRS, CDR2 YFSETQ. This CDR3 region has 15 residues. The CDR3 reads CASSLAVGANTEAFF. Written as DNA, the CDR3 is TGCGCCAGCAGCTTGGCCGTTGGGGCGAACACTGAAGCTTTCTTT.

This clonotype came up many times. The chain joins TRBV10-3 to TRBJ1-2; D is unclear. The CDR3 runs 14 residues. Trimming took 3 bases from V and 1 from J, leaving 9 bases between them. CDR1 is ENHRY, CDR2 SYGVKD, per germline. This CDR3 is CAISEGYYNYGYTF. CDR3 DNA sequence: TGTGCCATCAGTGAAGGATACTATAACTATGGCTACACCTTC.

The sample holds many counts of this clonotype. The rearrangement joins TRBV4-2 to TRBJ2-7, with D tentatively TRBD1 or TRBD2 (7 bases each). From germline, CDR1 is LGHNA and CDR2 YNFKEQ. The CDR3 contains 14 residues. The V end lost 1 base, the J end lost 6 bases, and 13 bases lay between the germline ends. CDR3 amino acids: CASSQVGGTVEQYF. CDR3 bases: TGTGCCAGCAGCCAAGTCGGGGGGACAGTCGAGCAGTACTTC.

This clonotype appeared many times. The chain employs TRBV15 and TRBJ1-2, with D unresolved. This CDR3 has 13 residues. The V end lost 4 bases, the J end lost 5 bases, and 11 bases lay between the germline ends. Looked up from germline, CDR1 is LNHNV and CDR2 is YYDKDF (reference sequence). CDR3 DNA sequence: TGTGCCACCAGCACAACCGGGTTTTATGGCTACACCTTC. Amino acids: CATSTTGFYGYTF.

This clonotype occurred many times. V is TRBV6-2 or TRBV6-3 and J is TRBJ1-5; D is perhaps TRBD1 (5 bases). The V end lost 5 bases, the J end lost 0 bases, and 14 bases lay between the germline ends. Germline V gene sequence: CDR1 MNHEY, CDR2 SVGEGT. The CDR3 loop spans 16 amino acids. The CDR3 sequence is CASSLGHTNSNQPQHF. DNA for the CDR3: TGTGCCAGCAGTCTAGGACATACTAATAGCAATCAGCCCCAGCATTTT.

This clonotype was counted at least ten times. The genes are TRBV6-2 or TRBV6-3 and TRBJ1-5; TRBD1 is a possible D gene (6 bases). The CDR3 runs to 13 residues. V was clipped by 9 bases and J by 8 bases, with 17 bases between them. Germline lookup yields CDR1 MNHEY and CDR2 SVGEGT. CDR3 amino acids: CASAPRGAEPQHF. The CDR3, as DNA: TGTGCCAGTGCCCCCAGGGGCGCGGAGCCCCAGCATTTT.

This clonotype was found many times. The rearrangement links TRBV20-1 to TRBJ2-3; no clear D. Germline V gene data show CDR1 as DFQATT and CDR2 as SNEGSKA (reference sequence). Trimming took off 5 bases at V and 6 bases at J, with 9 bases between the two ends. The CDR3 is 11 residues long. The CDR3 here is CSAQNGDTQYF. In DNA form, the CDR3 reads TGCAGTGCTCAAAATGGGGATACGCAGTATTTT.